The source of this T cell receptor beta chain is a study of CD8+CD57+ T cells in acquired aplastic anemia. Looking at the study overall: DNA from sorted CD4+ and CD8+ cells averaged around 3.2 ug.

The TCR beta profiling, which covered VDJ combination and CDR3 sequence, was carried out using genomic DNA as the template. TCRdb independently ran MiXCR on the reads; one entry per CDR3 protein. The sample consists of hundreds of thousands of distinct CDR3 sequences, 55% to 70% of them appearing once. The CDR3 sequence is 13 residues long. Germline values: CDR1 SGHTA, CDR2 FQGNSA. In the case of this clonotype: One end of the junction varies from germline; a read error may be responsible.

Sequencing was performed on sorted CD4+, CD8+, or CD8+CD57+ T cells (not recorded which) from PBMCs. The chain uses TRBV7-2 and TRBJ1-2; a weak D match, TRBD1 (5 bases). This receptor was identified in a human donor in good health, serving as a control. The CDR3 nucleotides are TGTGCCAGCAGCCAGGGCAGGGTAAATGAAAAACTGTTT. This encodes CASSQGRVNEKLF.